This T cell receptor (beta chain) appears in the sequencing data of a study of blood T cells in healthy people across ages. Through a sample-barcoded 5' primer and a J-beta primer mix, a second PCR was run for roughly 7 to 12 cycles. A tag from a template-switch adaptor with 12 random nucleotides marked each cDNA molecule. TCRdb re-called the 5' RACE reads through MiXCR, storing one row per CDR3 protein. The sample has 800,000 to 1,000,000 distinct CDR3 sequences, 40% to 60% seen once. Study conclusions and caveats: TCR beta diversity, measured per million T cells, fell in a roughly linear way with age. Compared with aged donors, long-lived donors showed fewer expanded clones, suggesting selection.

This CDR3 region has 12 residues. Trimming took 3 bases from V and 8 from J, leaving 9 bases between them. In each sample, at least 7 million PBMCs were isolated. As to this clonotype: What it recognizes is unknown.

J is TRBJ2-3 and V is TRBV12-3 or TRBV12-4; tentative D call: TRBD1 (5 bases). The source is a man aged 25 to 40 in good health. Sequenced: blood. The DNA of the CDR3 is TGTGCCAGCAGTTTTAGTAGGGGTACGCAGTATTTT. Amino acids: CASSFSRGTQYF.